This entry lists 32 T cell receptor beta chains sequenced from one sample in a study of vaccination effects on CD4 cells after COVID-19. The data were produced by immunoSEQ multiplex PCR, yet TCRdb's version contains in-frame clones alone and is incomplete. The sample records about 24,000 clones, around 75% being singletons. These receptors' antigens are unknown. Expansion with viral peptide pools was applied to antigen-specific CD4+ T cells by the ViraFEST assay prior to sequencing. Scientists isolated CD4+ T cells after a roughly 10-day culture period ended. Among the vaccine recipients, none had a prior SARS-CoV-2 infection, and nucleocapsid antibodies were negative. The specimen comprised CD4+ T cells from PBMCs cultured with HCoV-NL63 spike peptides, sampled before COVID-19 vaccination. Receptors were obtained from a human donor who received a COVID-19 vaccine.

The count of this clone is one. The genes are TRBV10-2 and TRBJ2-2; TRBD2 matches at 7 bases. The germline V gene encodes CDR1 WSHSY and CDR2 SAAADI. The CDR3 covers 12 residues. V shed 6 bases, J shed 6 bases, and the junction held 1 base outside the gene matches. CDR3 amino acids: CASRTSPGELFF. The CDR3 DNA sequence: TGCGCCAGCAGGACTAGCCCCGGGGAGCTGTTTTTT.

The rearrangement links TRBV27 to TRBJ1-2, with TRBD1 as a possible D gene (5 bases). V was shortened by 3 bases and J by 3 bases, with 11 bases between the two germline ends. This CDR3 has 14 amino acids. Germline CDR1 is MNHEY and CDR2 is SMNVEV (reference sequence). The CDR3 region has the DNA TGTGCCAGCAGTTTGGATGGGGGATACTATGGCTACACCTTC. This sequence encodes CASSLDGGYYGYTF.

The chain couples TRBV5-1 to TRBJ2-5; D is unresolved. V was clipped by 2 bases and J by 1 base, with 6 bases between them. The germline gives CDR1 SGHRS, CDR2 YFSETQ. The CDR3 has 13 residues. CDR3 region: CASSFNSQETQYF. CDR3 coding DNA: TGCGCCAGCAGCTTCAACAGCCAAGAGACCCAGTACTTC.

Only a few counts were recorded for this clone. V usage is TRBV5-1 and J usage is TRBJ2-6; the match to TRBD1 covers 9 bases. The length of the CDR3 is 16 residues. With 4 bases clipped from V and 2 bases from J, the junction kept 4 bases outside the gene matches. Germline CDR1 is SGHRS and CDR2 is YFSETQ. The CDR3 region has the DNA TGCGCCAGCAGCACGTACAGGGGGCCTGGGGCCAACGTCCTGACTTTC. Translated, it gives CASSTYRGPGANVLTF.

The V call is TRBV19, the J call TRBJ1-4; D might be TRBD1 (6 bases). Germline-derived CDR1 and CDR2 are LNHDA and SQIVND (reference sequence). The CDR3 consists of 13 residues. Trimming removed 5 bases at V and 7 bases at J, with 11 bases between. The CDR3 loop is CASSLGGGEKLFF. Written as DNA, the CDR3 is TGTGCCAGTAGTTTGGGGGGCGGTGAAAAACTGTTTTTT. The full variable domain, its missing parts supplied by reference TRBV19 and TRBJ1-4, is DGGITQSPKYLFRKEGQNVTLSCEQNLNHDAMYWYRQDPGQGLRLIYYSQIVNDFQKGDIAEGYSVSREKKESFPLTVTSAQKNPTAFYLCASSLGGGEKLFFGSGTQLSVL.

This clone was counted only a few times. The chain joins TRBV18 to TRBJ2-3; 8 bases match TRBD2. The germline V gene encodes CDR1 KGHSH and CDR2 LQKENI. V lost 3 bases to trimming and J lost 7 bases; unmatched junction nucleotides: 12. The CDR3 has 16 residues. CDR3 sequence (DNA): TGTGCCAGCTCACCTATAGGACTAGCTGAAGGGAATACGCAGTATTTT. Encoded protein: CASSPIGLAEGNTQYF.

V and J are TRBV9 and TRBJ2-1, with 11 bases aligning to TRBD2. The CDR3 has 19 amino acids. J was trimmed by 3 bases and V by 2 bases; bases with no gene match: 13. Germline V gene lookup returns CDR1 SGDLS and CDR2 YYNGEE. CDR3 sequence: CASSVRFSGTSGSYNEQFF. Written as DNA, the CDR3 is TGTGCCAGCAGCGTGCGGTTCAGTGGCACTAGCGGGAGCTACAATGAGCAGTTCTTC.

This chain links TRBV12-3 or TRBV12-4 with TRBJ2-4; D is unresolved. Trimming took off 1 base at V and 7 bases at J, with 8 bases between the two ends. This CDR3 is 13 amino acids long. DNA for the CDR3: TGTGCCAGCAGTTTAGGGTCTGGGAACATTCAGTACTTC. It translates to CASSLGSGNIQYF.

The chain uses TRBV4-2 and TRBJ2-7; no reliable D call. Looked up from germline, CDR1 is LGHNA and CDR2 is YNFKEQ. V was shortened by 1 base and J by 2 bases, with 9 bases between the two germline ends. The CDR3 totals 14 residues. DNA for the CDR3: TGTGCCAGCAGCCAAGCAGACGTCACCTACGAGCAGTACTTC. Translation: CASSQADVTYEQYF.

This clone was detected only a few times. The rearrangement uses TRBV4-1 and TRBJ1-2; D is ambiguous. Per the germline V gene, CDR1 is MGHRA and CDR2 is YSYEKL. The CDR3 runs to 13 residues. The V end lost 1 base, the J end lost 3 bases, and 6 bases lay between the germline ends. The DNA for the CDR3 is TGCGCCAGCAGCCAAGCGGGAGACTATGGCTACACCTTC. It encodes CASSQAGDYGYTF.

This chain uses TRBV4-2 with TRBJ2-5; 15 bases are a match to TRBD2. V shed 4 bases and J 5 bases; nucleotides not matched to a gene: 8. CDR1 is LGHNA, CDR2 YNFKEQ, per germline. The CDR3 runs 17 residues. CDR3 sequence (DNA): TGTGCCAGCAGCCCCCTCGGACTAGCGGGGGGGCCGGAGACCCAGTACTTC. Protein: CASSPLGLAGGPETQYF.

This clone is a singleton in its sample. As DNA, the CDR3 is TGCAGCGGGGGCCACAGTGGCTACGAGCAGTACTTC. It yields the protein CSGGHSGYEQYF. V usage is TRBV29-1 and J usage is TRBJ2-7; D possibly corresponds to TRBD1 (5 bases). Trimming shortened V by 7 bases and J by 3 bases, and 13 bases separated the two germline ends. This CDR3 has 12 amino acids. Germline assignment: CDR1 SQVTM and CDR2 ANQGSEA.

The chain recombines TRBV7-8 with TRBJ2-1; D gene ambiguous. The CDR3 totals 16 residues. V lost 1 base and J lost 0, with 10 bases in between. CDR1 and CDR2 from the germline V gene are SGHVS and FQNEAQ. The CDR3: CASSLGDRSSYNEQFF. CDR3 coding DNA: TGTGCCAGCAGCTTAGGGGATAGGAGCTCCTACAATGAGCAGTTCTTC.

V usage is TRBV5-1 and J usage is TRBJ2-3; 12 bases are shared with TRBD2. CDR1 is SGHRS, CDR2 YFSETQ, per germline. The ends lost 4 bases at V and 3 bases at J; junction bases unmatched: 12. The CDR3 loop spans 18 amino acids. DNA of the CDR3: TGCGCCAGCAGCCCTAGACAGACTAGCGGGAGAGATACAGATACGCAGTATTTT. Its translation: CASSPRQTSGRDTDTQYF.

This chain links TRBV7-9 with TRBJ2-3; D gene unclear. V dropped 2 bases and J dropped 1 base, with 10 bases sitting between them. Germline V gene data show CDR1 as SEHNR and CDR2 as FQNEAQ (reference sequence). CDR3 size: 15 residues. CDR3 residues: CASSLPGRRTDTQYF. The CDR3 bases are TGTGCCAGCAGCTTACCAGGAAGACGCACAGATACGCAGTATTTT. The full variable domain, completed using reference TRBV7-9 and TRBJ2-3, is DTGVSQNPRHKITKRGQNVTFRCDPISEHNRLYWYRQTLGQGPEFLTYFQNEAQLEKSRLLSDRFSAERPKGSFSTLEIQRTEQGDSAMYLCASSLPGRRTDTQYFGPGTRLTVL.

The chain employs TRBV2 and TRBJ1-5; D is possibly TRBD1 (5 bases). Germline values: CDR1 SNHLY, CDR2 FYNNEI. Between the trimmed V and J ends, which lost 6 bases and 4 bases, there was a span of 10 bases. This CDR3 is 13 amino acids long. Here the CDR3 reads CASRREGNQPQHF. CDR3 nucleotides: TGTGCCAGCAGGAGGGAGGGGAATCAGCCCCAGCATTTT.

The V gene is TRBV11-2, the J gene TRBJ2-5; 7 bases fit TRBD2. Germline CDR1 SGHAT, CDR2 FQNNGV. CDR3 length equals 18 residues. Losses at the gene ends were 4 bases for V and 5 bases for J; bases not matched to a gene: 19. The CDR3 coding sequence is TGTGCCAGCAGCTCCCTCCGGCTAGCGGAGAGGGTCGAGGAGACCCAGTACTTC. The encoded protein is CASSSLRLAERVEETQYF.

This clone was detected once. The chain recombines TRBV9 with TRBJ2-7; D is ambiguous. The CDR3 contains 14 residues. Germline V CDR1 and CDR2: SGDLS, YYNGEE. Between the trimmed V and J ends, which lost 3 bases and 0 bases, there was a span of 10 bases. Here the CDR3 DNA reads TGTGCCAGCAGCGCCACCGTCGGCTCCTACGAGCAGTACTTC. Protein sequence: CASSATVGSYEQYF.

This rearrangement joins TRBV7-9 to TRBJ2-5; 10 bases align to TRBD1. This CDR3 contains 15 residues. The germline V gene encodes CDR1 SEHNR and CDR2 FQNEAQ (reference sequence). The ends lost 4 bases at V and 4 bases at J; junction bases unmatched: 6. As DNA, the CDR3 is TGTGCCAGCAGCTCCGGGGACAGGGGCAGAGAGACCCAGTACTTC. Residues: CASSSGDRGRETQYF.

The chain has TRBV5-1 and TRBJ2-7, with TRBD2 matching 10 bases. V lost 1 base, J lost 5 bases, and 9 bases stayed unmatched. Germline V gene lookup returns CDR1 SGHRS and CDR2 YFSETQ. The CDR3 is made up of 16 amino acids. The CDR3 DNA reads as TGCGCCAGCAGCTTGAGACGAGCGGGAGGGACCCACGAGCAGTACTTC. Its protein is CASSLRRAGGTHEQYF.

This clone was recorded only once. The genes are TRBV10-2 and TRBJ2-1; 7 positions match TRBD1. Germline CDR1 and CDR2: WSHSY and SAAADI. The CDR3 is made up of 16 amino acids. The ends lost 1 base at V and 2 bases at J; junction bases unmatched: 5. The chain's CDR3 is CASSEFRDRAYNEQFF. Here the CDR3 DNA reads TGCGCCAGCAGTGAGTTCCGGGACAGAGCCTACAATGAGCAGTTCTTC.

The chain carries TRBV6-5 and TRBJ1-2, with a tentative D call TRBD1 (5 bases). CDR3 size: 13 residues. Germline assignment: CDR1 MNHEY and CDR2 SVGAGI. The ends were cut back, 6 bases at V and 2 bases at J, with 10 bases in the middle. As DNA, the CDR3 is TGTGCCAGCAGCGCCACAGGCAACTATGGCTACACCTTC. Translation gives CASSATGNYGYTF.

The chain combines TRBV6-5 with TRBJ2-3, with 7 bases matching TRBD2. V lost 7 bases and J lost 4; bases outside the gene matches: 11. Germline loops: CDR1 MNHEY, CDR2 SVGAGI. The CDR3 runs 15 residues. This CDR3 reads CASIWGGLEADTQYF. DNA of the CDR3: TGTGCCAGCATATGGGGGGGTCTGGAGGCAGATACGCAGTATTTT.

The genes are TRBV7-8 and TRBJ1-1, with D unclear. CDR1 is SGHVS, CDR2 FQNEAQ, per germline. Trimming removed 1 base at V and 0 bases at J, with 12 bases between. The CDR3 loop spans 16 amino acids. CDR3 DNA sequence: TGTGCCAGCAGCTTAGTTGGAGGGTGGGTGAACACTGAAGCTTTCTTT. It yields the protein CASSLVGGWVNTEAFF.

V is TRBV2 and J is TRBJ2-4, with 8 positions matching TRBD2. Trimming took 6 bases from V and 1 from J; bases not matched to a gene: 8. This CDR3 is built from 16 residues. Looked up from germline, CDR1 is SNHLY and CDR2 is FYNNEI. CDR3 protein: CASSQRGGLAKNIQYF. CDR3 bases: TGTGCCAGCAGCCAACGGGGGGGGTTGGCCAAAAACATTCAGTACTTC.

The CDR3 sequence: CASSLSISGRRTGELFF. CDR3 bases: TGTGCCAGCAGTTTATCAATAAGCGGGAGGCGCACCGGGGAGCTGTTTTTT. The V and J genes are TRBV27 and TRBJ2-2; 9 bases map to TRBD2. The CDR3 is 17 residues long. The junction had 6 bases not matched to a gene; V was cut back by 0 bases and J by 4 bases. In germline, CDR1 is MNHEY, CDR2 SMNVEV (reference sequence).

J is TRBJ1-4 and V is TRBV4-1; the D is unclear. Per the germline V gene, CDR1 is MGHRA and CDR2 is YSYEKL. This CDR3 is built from 14 residues. The V end lost 1 base, the J end lost 7 bases, and 10 bases lay between the germline ends. DNA of the CDR3: TGCGCCAGCAGCCAAGTAGGAGTCCTTGAAAAACTGTTTTTT. Residues: CASSQVGVLEKLFF.

The gene calls are TRBV29-1 and TRBJ2-3; no clear D. The germline CDR1 and CDR2 sequences are SQVTM and ANQGSEA. The CDR3 has 14 amino acids. With 1 base removed from V and 0 bases from J, the gap between germline ends came to 8 bases. CDR3 protein: CSVEGAFSTDTQYF. In DNA form, the CDR3 reads TGCAGCGTTGAAGGGGCATTCAGCACAGATACGCAGTATTTT.

The J gene is TRBJ1-1, the V gene TRBV29-1; D unclear. The CDR3 extends over 11 amino acids. Germline CDR1 SQVTM, CDR2 ANQGSEA. V lost 7 bases to trimming and J lost 12 bases, with 18 bases between them. The CDR3 DNA reads as TGCAGCGCCCGGGATCCGGTAAGGACTTTCTTT. Amino acids: CSARDPVRTFF.

The V gene is TRBV13, the J gene TRBJ1-2; D gene ambiguous. Germline assignment: CDR1 PRHDT and CDR2 FYEKMQ (reference sequence). V dropped 6 bases and J dropped 5 bases, with 28 bases sitting between them. The CDR3 is 18 amino acids. For the CDR3, the DNA is TGTGCCAGCAGACTCGAACGGGAAAGGGCCACGGGCTATTATGGCTACACCTTC. Amino acids: CASRLERERATGYYGYTF.

The rearrangement links TRBV12-5 to TRBJ1-1, with D unclear. The germline gives CDR1 LGHNT, CDR2 FRNRAP. The germline V and J ends were trimmed by 4 bases and 3 bases, with 12 bases remaining between them. The CDR3 runs to 14 residues. The CDR3 DNA reads as TGTGCTAGTGGTTCTAGATTCGGGGACACTGAAGCTTTCTTT. Protein sequence: CASGSRFGDTEAFF.

This chain connects TRBV3-1 (or the pseudogene TRBV3-2) to TRBJ1-5; D remains unclear. CDR3 size: 12 residues. The germline gives CDR1 LGHDT, CDR2 YNNKEL (reference sequence). V lost 1 base to trimming and J lost 7 bases, with 5 bases between them. In nucleotides, the CDR3 is TGTGCCAGCAGCCAAGGACAACAGCCCCAGCATTTT. It specifies CASSQGQQPQHF.